The rows below give T cell receptor beta chains drawn from one sample of a study of control samples from healthy donors and cancer patients. This table comes from immunoSEQ multiplex PCR, and its TCRdb copy is limited to in-frame clones, with some not included. Of some 71,000 clones in the sample, 90% are singletons; the top ten hold more than 1%. Sequenced sample: PBMCs. The source of these receptors is a woman between 45 and 60 years old with colorectal cancer. Both conserved end residues are trimmed from each CDR3. Size is stated for part of the rows, as once, few or many counts, or as a class when the clone is expanded.

clone_size j_call v_call cdr3_aa
few TRBJ2-2 TRBV6-5 ASSWPGTGGKELF
. TRBJ2-2 TRBV28 ASSIRTGNTGELF
once TRBJ2-7 TRBV5-1 ASSLASAREQY
. TRBJ1-4 TRBV5-1 ASSRDREGEKLF
. TRBJ2-3 TRBV3-1/TRBV3-2 ASSLPTTDTQY
once TRBJ1-1 TRBV30 AWSGQENTEAF
. TRBJ2-5 TRBV5-8 ASSLGAMGQGARETQY
. TRBJ1-3 TRBV12-3/TRBV12-4 ASNRVTGATIY
. TRBJ2-1 TRBV29-1 SAAVQGAYNEQF
. TRBJ2-5 TRBV15 ATSRGNSGAEETQY
. TRBJ1-4 TRBV9 ASSPGRMSEKLF
. TRBJ2-5 TRBV29-1 SVIPLSGGYETQY
. TRBJ1-5 TRBV11-2 ASSLTYNQPQH
. TRBJ1-5 TRBV6-5 ASSDPGRSNQPQH
. TRBJ2-1 TRBV5-1 ASSLWGLANNEQF
. TRBJ1-5 TRBV2 ATTASNNQPQH
. TRBJ2-3 TRBV5-6 ASRLAVNTDTQY
. TRBJ2-3 TRBV28 ASGGLAGATDTQY
. TRBJ2-5 TRBV19 ASSMRHQETQY
. TRBJ1-3 TRBV19 ASSTGDDHTSGNTIY
. TRBJ2-3 TRBV30 AWSVAVEDTQY
. TRBJ2-2 TRBV7-9 ASSLRDRTGELF
medium-sized TRBJ2-2 TRBV24-1 ATSDSPSATMNGELF
. TRBJ2-4 TRBV5-1 ASSATGASNIQY
. TRBJ2-7 TRBV11-2 ASSSSGRYEQY
. TRBJ1-2 TRBV11-2 ASSSPPGQGRGYT
. TRBJ2-7 TRBV11-2 ASSLVHSRGGYEQY
. TRBJ2-7 TRBV5-1 ASSLVGRDYEQY
once TRBJ2-5 TRBV7-6 ASSPSGHTRETQY
few TRBJ1-4 TRBV5-1 ASSADSEPWMLF
. TRBJ2-2 TRBV30 AWGAGVATGELF
. TRBJ1-5 TRBV28 ASIPTRTRDTTGPQH
. TRBJ2-2 TRBV9 ASSVDRAGELF
. TRBJ1-6 TRBV5-1 ASGSGTGVSPLH
. TRBJ1-2 TRBV5-1 ASSPGGNYGYT
. TRBJ1-2 TRBV11-2 ASSLGDYGYT